The TCR beta chain under discussion was sequenced for a study of shared clonotypes between healthy human individuals. Using approximately 200 ng DNA, around 30,000 T cell genomes, the sorted-subset replicate PCRs were run. As processed by the authors: ImmunoSEQ output held junction-only sequences without quality scores, so filtering differed. Sequencing used immunoSEQ multiplex PCR; TCRdb keeps in-frame clones, though not all of them. D and trimming were read from the DNA, whereas the V and J calls and clone size are those reported in that table. Of about 2.4 million clones listed, 80% to 95% are singletons. Remarks on this clone: Its antigen is currently unknown. The same CDR3 is also encoded by other DNA sequences in this sample.

The length of the CDR3 is 14 residues. Germline V lookup: CDR1 SNHLY, CDR2 FYNNEI. With 5 bases removed from V and 1 base from J, the gap between germline ends came to 6 bases. Study findings and constraints: A reduction in generation probabilities was seen for non-shared clonotypes relative to those shared by all four donors. Naive CD4 clonotype sharing across a few donors was 4% to 5.5%.

This TCR came from a man between 18 and 35 years old in good health. Some clones in this sample may be carry-over from other donors' samples. Sample: naive CD4+ T cells from PBMCs. Subset described: CD45RA+ positively selected. The chain is built from TRBV2 and TRBJ2-6; perhaps TRBD1 as D (6 bases). In nucleotides, the CDR3 is TGTGCCAGCAGTACAGGGTCTGGGGCCAACGTCCTGACTTTC. The encoded protein is CASSTGSGANVLTF.